One sample yielded the 18 T cell receptor delta chains listed below, sequenced in a study of gamma-delta T cells after stem cell transplantation. TCRdb re-called the RT-PCR reads with CATT. The profile shows 950 to 1,300 delta-chain clones, more than 10% of them singletons. Input material: gamma-delta T cells. These TCRs come from a human donor. It is not recorded whose cells these are; they may come from a transplant donor.

V is TRDV2 and J is TRDJ1; D is possibly TRDD3 (6 bases). The J gene, left out of TCRdb, was set here by checking the DNA against germline. This CDR3 is 21 amino acids long. V was pared by 0 bases and J by 0 bases, with 28 bases between. In germline, CDR1 is GEAIGNYY, CDR2 EKD. The CDR3 reads CACDTLDWAGHSATDTDKLIF. The CDR3 bases are TGTGCCTGTGACACCCTGGACTGGGCCGGGCACAGCGCTACCGACACCGATAAACTCATCTTT.

This clone is large by share. The chain has TRDV2 and TRDJ3; 10 bases map to TRDD3. The CDR3 is 18 amino acids. V shed 4 bases and J 0 bases; nucleotides not matched to a gene: 5. Germline CDR1 and CDR2: GEAIGNYY and EKD. This chain's CDR3 is CACDLLGDNSWDTRQMFF. In nucleotides, the CDR3 is TGTGCCTGTGATCTTCTGGGGGATAACTCCTGGGACACCCGACAGATGTTTTTC.

The chain employs TRDV2 and TRDJ1, with 10 bases fitting TRDD3. V dropped 0 bases and J dropped 2; count of bases not matched to a gene: 11. Germline CDR1 reads GEAIGNYY; CDR2 reads EKD. The CDR3 loop spans 18 amino acids. Here the CDR3 reads CACDTVGQGDTHTDKLIF. DNA for the CDR3: TGTGCCTGTGACACCGTGGGTCAGGGGGATACGCATACCGATAAACTCATCTTT.

This clone appeared a few times. An end of the junction does not agree with germline; a read error may underlie this. This chain uses TRAV29/DV5 with TRDJ1, with 11 bases matching TRDD3. CDR1 and CDR2 (germline): NSMFDY, ISSIKDK. The CDR3 is 18 amino acids. CDR3 bases: TGTGCAGCAAGCGTGGGTCCTCTGGGGGATACAACTACCGATAAACCCATCTTT. It is translated as CAASVGPLGDTTTDKPIF.

The genes are TRDV1 and TRDJ1, with 8 positions matching TRDD2. TCRdb does not report a J gene; here it was assigned by matching the DNA to germline references. V lost 2 bases and J lost 4; bases outside the gene matches: 24. The CDR3 extends over 21 amino acids. Germline assignment: CDR1 TSWWSYY and CDR2 QGS. The CDR3 sequence is CALGENGPSYFPLGLGDKLIF. CDR3 coding DNA: TGTGCTCTTGGGGAAAACGGGCCTTCCTATTTTCCTCTGGGGCTTGGCGATAAACTCATCTTT.

This clone came up a few times. V gene TRDV3 combines with J gene TRDJ1; D might be TRDD3 (8 bases). Trimming removed 3 bases from V and 0 bases from J, with 35 bases in between. Germline CDR1 reads TVYSNPD; CDR2 reads GDNSRS (reference sequence). This CDR3 is built from 21 residues. The CDR3 spells CAFPVVFLPTLLGGYTDKLIF. CDR3 nucleotide sequence: TGTGCCTTCCCAGTAGTTTTCCTACCCACGTTACTGGGGGGGTACACCGATAAACTCATCTTT.

This clone has a handful of counts. Possible read error: a much larger clone is one base away. The chain is built from TRDV2 and TRDJ1; 9 bases are a match to TRDD3. Germline V gene lookup returns CDR1 GEAIGNYY and CDR2 EKD. The CDR3 is made up of 16 amino acids. The CDR3 DNA reads as TGTGCCTGGGACACGCTGGGGGATCCCAAGATCGATAAACTCATCTTT. Translating gives CAWDTLGDPKIDKLIF.

The rearrangement uses TRDV2 and TRDJ1; TRDD3 matches at 9 bases. The J gene is absent in TCRdb and was assigned here via DNA matching to germline. CDR3 length: 16 residues. Germline CDR1 reads GEAIGNYY; CDR2 reads EKD. The ends lost 3 bases at V and 2 bases at J; junction bases unmatched: 9. The CDR3, as DNA: TGTGCCTGTGACCCTCTCTGGGGGATGAAAACCGATAAACTCATCTTT. This translates into CACDPLWGMKTDKLIF.

Note on this clone: TCRdb lists a protein that is different at residue 15 from the translated DNA; the protein given here uses the DNA translation. The gene calls are TRDV2 and TRDJ3, with 7 bases identical to TRDD3. Germline CDR1 is GEAIGNYY and CDR2 is EKD. The length of the CDR3 is 20 residues. The CDR3 reads CACDTGPWGLISCDPRQMFF. The CDR3 DNA sequence: TGTGCCTGTGACACCGGTCCCTGGGGGTTGATCTCCTGTGACCCCCGCCAGATGTTTTTC.

This clone was detected a few times. The chain couples TRDV2 to TRDJ1; 7 bases fit TRDD3. The J gene was not available in TCRdb and was assigned here by matching the DNA to germline segments. The junction had 12 bases not matched to a gene; V was cut back by 4 bases and J by 2 bases. Germline CDR1 is GEAIGNYY and CDR2 is EKD. CDR3 length: 16 residues. CDR3 sequence (DNA): TGTGCCTGTGATCAACTGGGGACCGGGCGGACCGATAAACTCATCTTT. Protein product: CACDQLGTGRTDKLIF.

As to this clone: This likely stems from a read error, as it lies one base from a far larger clone. Distinct nucleotide sequences in the sample also encode this CDR3. The chain couples TRDV3 to TRDJ1, with 9 bases matching TRDD3. Germline CDR1 TVYSNPD, CDR2 GDNSRS (reference sequence). The CDR3 covers 18 residues. CDR3 protein: CAFTTTTMGGYHTDKLIF. CDR3 in DNA: TGTGCCTTTACTACTACTACGATGGGGGGATACCACACCGATAAACTTATCTTT. Variable domain in full (rest from reference TRDV3 and TRDJ1): CDKVTQSSPDQTVASGSEVVLLCTYDTVYSNPDLFWYRIRPDYSFQFVFYGDNSRSEGADFTQGRFSVKHILTQKAFHLVISPVRTEDSATYYCAFTTTTMGGYHTDKLIFGKGTRVTVEP.

The chain combines TRAV29/DV5 with TRDJ4, with 10 bases identical to TRDD3. V shed 1 base, J shed 5 bases, and the junction held 29 bases outside the gene matches. CDR1 and CDR2 (germline): NSMFDY, ISSIKDK. The CDR3 is 21 residues long. In DNA, the CDR3 is TGTGCAGCAAGCTCTTCTTTATATCCTACGTTAGGGGGATACGGCCCGGAGCCCCTGATCTTT. This gives the protein CAASSSLYPTLGGYGPEPLIF.

About this clone itself: A much bigger clone sits one base away, suggesting this may be a read error. Other DNA sequences in the same sample also yield this CDR3. The chain recombines TRDV2 with TRDJ3; 11 nucleotides align to TRDD3. Germline trimming cut 0 bases from V and 0 bases from J; bases unmatched to any gene: 12. The germline V gene has CDR1 GEAIGNYY and CDR2 EKD. This CDR3 region has 22 residues. The CDR3 loop is CACDTKFTGGYASSWDTRQMFF. As DNA, the CDR3 is TGTGCCTGTGACACCAAATTTACTGGGGGATATGCTAGCTCCTGGGACACCCGACAGATGTTTTTC.

As concerns this clone: Given a much more abundant clone one base away, this may be a read error. The chain combines TRDV2 with TRDJ1; TRDD3 matches 10 bases. The J gene comes from matching the DNA to germline here; TCRdb lacks it. Per germline, CDR1 GEAIGNYY and CDR2 EKD. CDR3 length: 16 amino acids. J lost 7 bases, V lost 0 bases, and 10 bases had no gene match. Here the CDR3 DNA reads TGTGCCTGTGACACCGTTTCGGGGGATACGGGGGTTAAACTCATCTTT. Translated: CACDTVSGDTGVKLIF.

A few counts support this clone. The genes are TRDV2 and TRDJ1; 9 bases are a match to TRDD3. The CDR3 has 18 residues. V gave up 0 bases and J gave up 3 bases; unmatched junction bases: 13. Germline CDR1 reads GEAIGNYY; CDR2 reads EKD. The CDR3 DNA sequence: TGTGCCTGTGACACCGTTCAGGACTGGGGGAAAAAACCCGATAAACTCATCTTT. As protein: CACDTVQDWGKKPDKLIF.

V gene TRDV2 combines with J gene TRDJ1; 7 bases agree with TRDD3. The J gene, not given by TCRdb, was assigned here from a germline match of the nucleotide sequence. This CDR3 is 18 amino acids long. Germline V gene data show CDR1 as GEAIGNYY and CDR2 as EKD. With 3 bases clipped from V and 0 bases from J, the junction kept 15 bases outside the gene matches. The CDR3 reads CACDLLLGIGMYTDKLIF. CDR3 sequence (DNA): TGTGCCTGTGACTTGTTACTGGGGATAGGGATGTACACCGATAAACTCATCTTT.

This clone was seen a few times. V gene TRDV2 combines with J gene TRDJ1, with 8 bases matching TRDD3. V was clipped by 4 bases and J by 0 bases; unmatched bases: 6. CDR1 is GEAIGNYY and CDR2 is EKD in the germline V gene. The CDR3 consists of 15 residues. The CDR3 DNA reads as TGTGCCTGTGATCCCTGGGGGAACCACACCGATAAACTCATCTTT. Its protein product is CACDPWGNHTDKLIF.

There are a few counts of this clone. The protein TCRdb gives is from a much larger clone and does not agree with this DNA's translation at residue 12, likely a read error; the protein shown here comes from the DNA. The gene calls are TRDV1 and TRDJ1, with 12 bases lining up with TRDD3. The ends lost 2 bases at V and 0 bases at J; junction bases unmatched: 22. The CDR3 loop spans 23 amino acids. Per germline, CDR1 TSWWSYY and CDR2 QGS. The CDR3 protein is CALGELVVLRTSGGYGNTDKLIF. CDR3 bases: TGTGCTCTTGGGGAATTAGTTGTCCTACGGACTTCTGGGGGATACGGGAACACCGATAAACTCATCTTT.